The 12 T cell receptor beta chains in this list originate from one sample, sequenced in a study of cytomegalovirus exposure and HLA in healthy donors. Use of 60 Vbeta and 13 Jbeta primers characterized the PCR. Method: immunoSEQ multiplex PCR; TCRdb's copy keeps in-frame clones and lacks some. Of 90,000 to 120,000 clones in the sample, 75% to 80% are singletons; the top ten hold around 6.1%. Sequencing was carried out using PBMCs. These receptors were obtained from a man aged 60 to 75 in good health and CMV-seropositive.

The chain carries TRBV6-5 and TRBJ1-2, with 7 bases identical to TRBD1. CDR1 and CDR2 (germline): MNHEY, SVGAGI. V was pared by 6 bases and J by 8 bases, with 6 bases of the junction left unmatched. This CDR3 comprises 12 residues. CDR3 bases: TGTGCCAGCAGAGGACAGGCTGGGGGCTACACCTTC. Translation gives CASRGQAGGYTF.

The chain uses TRBV25-1 and TRBJ1-2, with 8 nucleotides matching TRBD1. The germline CDR1 and CDR2 sequences are MGHDK and SYGVNS. The CDR3 is 15 residues long. J was trimmed by 7 bases and V by 4 bases; bases with no gene match: 11. In DNA form, the CDR3 reads TGTGCCAGCAGTGGGTCGTCAGGGGGCATAGTTGGCTACACCTTC. This gives the protein CASSGSSGGIVGYTF.

The J gene is TRBJ1-4, the V gene TRBV12-5; the D gene is possibly TRBD1 (6 bases). This CDR3 is 13 amino acids long. Germline-derived CDR1 and CDR2 are LGHNT and FRNRAP. Trimming pared 6 bases from V and 11 bases from J, leaving 16 bases between. CDR3 in amino acids: CASGLPPQGKLFF. DNA for the CDR3: TGTGCTAGTGGCCTTCCGCCGCAGGGGAAACTGTTTTTT.

The chain links TRBV4-2 to TRBJ2-7, with 11 bases identical to TRBD2. Germline V gene lookup returns CDR1 LGHNA and CDR2 YNFKEQ. The J segment lost 2 bases and the V segment lost 9 bases, leaving 6 bases of the junction unmatched. The CDR3 consists of 14 residues. In DNA, the CDR3 is TGTGCCAGGAGGAAGACTAGCGGGGCCTACGAGCAGTACTTC. The encoded protein is CARRKTSGAYEQYF.

This sequence joins TRBV19 and TRBJ1-2; tentatively, D is TRBD1 (5 bases). Germline V gene sequence: CDR1 LNHDA, CDR2 SQIVND (reference sequence). The ends were cut back, 3 bases at V and 4 bases at J, with 12 bases in the middle. The CDR3 is 14 residues long. CDR3 region: CASSIMGGTYGYTF. Written as DNA, the CDR3 is TGTGCCAGTAGTATTATGGGGGGAACCTATGGCTACACCTTC.

The chain couples TRBV18 to TRBJ2-5; 7 nucleotides align to TRBD1. CDR1 KGHSH and CDR2 LQKENI come from the germline V gene. This CDR3 comprises 13 residues. V dropped 2 bases and J dropped 5; count of bases not matched to a gene: 2. The CDR3 loop reads CASSPGTAETQYF. The CDR3 DNA is TGTGCCAGCTCACCAGGGACAGCGGAGACCCAGTACTTC. The entire variable domain, with the rest obtained from reference TRBV18 and TRBJ2-5, is as follows: NAGVMQNPRHLVRRRGQEARLRCSPMKGHSHVYWYRQLPEEGLKFMVYLQKENIIDESGMPKERFSAEFPKEGPSILRIQQVVRGDSAAYFCASSPGTAETQYFGPGTRLLVL.

This clone was counted between two and nine times. The chain recombines TRBV4-1 with TRBJ1-5; the D is unclear. This CDR3 region has 15 residues. Trimming stripped 1 base from V and 2 bases from J, with 9 bases between. Germline lookup yields CDR1 MGHRA and CDR2 YSYEKL. As DNA, the CDR3 is TGCGCCAGCAGCCAAGCGAGGTTAGGCAATCAGCCCCAGCATTTT. As protein: CASSQARLGNQPQHF.

The sample holds one count of this clone. This chain joins TRBV9 and TRBJ2-3, with 7 nucleotides matching TRBD1. CDR3 length: 14 amino acids. Germline assignment: CDR1 SGDLS and CDR2 YYNGEE. J was trimmed by 2 bases and V by 6 bases; bases with no gene match: 6. The CDR3 here is CASKGGLSTDTQYF. CDR3 DNA sequence: TGTGCCAGCAAAGGGGGCCTCTCCACAGATACGCAGTATTTT.

The chain couples TRBV18 to TRBJ2-2, with TRBD1 matching 7 bases. The CDR3 is 18 amino acids. Germline trimming cut 3 bases from V and 6 bases from J; bases unmatched to any gene: 16. The germline CDR1 and CDR2 sequences are KGHSH and LQKENI. This CDR3 is CASSPVDFPGQLAGELFF. As DNA, the CDR3 is TGTGCCAGCTCACCGGTCGACTTCCCGGGACAGCTCGCCGGGGAGCTGTTTTTT.

The rearrangement joins TRBV11-1 to TRBJ1-1; tentative D call: TRBD1 (5 bases). Germline values: CDR1 SGHAT, CDR2 FQDESV (reference sequence). V gave up 5 bases and J gave up 5 bases, with 15 bases separating them. This CDR3 is 14 amino acids long. CDR3 sequence (DNA): TGTGCCAGCAGCCCCGTCGGGGGGGAAACTGAAGCTTTCTTT. Amino acids: CASSPVGGETEAFF.

Points on this clone: This sample also contains other DNA sequences that code for the same CDR3. The V and J genes are TRBV9 and TRBJ2-1; 10 bases align to TRBD2. From germline, CDR1 is SGDLS and CDR2 YYNGEE. The trim removed 3 bases at V and 5 bases at J, leaving 5 bases unmatched. This CDR3 is 15 amino acids long. The CDR3 loop reads CASSASGGVDNEQFF. The DNA for the CDR3 is TGTGCCAGCAGCGCTAGCGGGGGAGTCGACAATGAGCAGTTCTTC.

The chain couples TRBV27 to TRBJ1-5; no definite D call. CDR1 and CDR2 from the germline V gene are MNHEY and SMNVEV (reference sequence). CDR3 length equals 15 residues. V was pared by 7 bases and J by 4 bases, with 17 bases between. This CDR3 reads CASKWAGDGNQPQHF. The CDR3 DNA reads TGTGCCAGCAAGTGGGCGGGAGATGGAAATCAGCCCCAGCATTTT.